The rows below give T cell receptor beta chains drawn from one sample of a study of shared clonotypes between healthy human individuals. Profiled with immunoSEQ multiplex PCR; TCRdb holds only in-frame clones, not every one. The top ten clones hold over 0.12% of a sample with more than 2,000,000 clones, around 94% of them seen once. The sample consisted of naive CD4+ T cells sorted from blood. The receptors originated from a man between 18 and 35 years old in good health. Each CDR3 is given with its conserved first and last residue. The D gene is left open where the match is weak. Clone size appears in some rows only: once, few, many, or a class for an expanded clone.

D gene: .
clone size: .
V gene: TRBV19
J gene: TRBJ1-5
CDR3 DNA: TGTGCCAGTAGTATAGATATTGCGGAACATCAGCCCCAGCATTTT
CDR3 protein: CASSIDIAEHQPQHF

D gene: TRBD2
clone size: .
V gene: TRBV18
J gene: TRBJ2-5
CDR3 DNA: TGTGCCAGCTCACCCCCGGGACTACAAAAAGAGACCCAGTACTTC
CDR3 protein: CASSPPGLQKETQYF

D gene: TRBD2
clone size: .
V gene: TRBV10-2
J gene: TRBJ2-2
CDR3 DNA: TGCGCCAGCAGTCGGGCGACTAGCGGCACCGGGGAGCTGTTTTTT
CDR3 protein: CASSRATSGTGELFF

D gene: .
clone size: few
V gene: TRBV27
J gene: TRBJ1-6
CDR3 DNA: TGTGCCAGCAGGTATGACAGCGAGAATTCACCCCTCCACTTT
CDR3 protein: CASRYDSENSPLHF

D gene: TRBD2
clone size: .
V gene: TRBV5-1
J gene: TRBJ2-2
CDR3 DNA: TGCGCCAGCGGTACGGGAGGGCCTTCCGGGGAGCTGTTTTTT
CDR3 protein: CASGTGGPSGELFF

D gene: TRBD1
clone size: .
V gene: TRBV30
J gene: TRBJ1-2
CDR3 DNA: TGTGCCTCGATGGGCAAAAAGGGACAGGAGACGATCTATGGCTACACCTTC
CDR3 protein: CASMGKKGQETIYGYTF

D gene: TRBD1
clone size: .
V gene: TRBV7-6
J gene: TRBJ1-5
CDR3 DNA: TGTGCCAGCAGCGAAGGACAGGGTGGCATGGGGCAGCCCCAGCATTTT
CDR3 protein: CASSEGQGGMGQPQHF

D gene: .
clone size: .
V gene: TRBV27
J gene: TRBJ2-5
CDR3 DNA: TGTGCCAGCAGTTCATTCGGCCGACAACCCCACTTC
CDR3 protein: CASSSFGRQPHF

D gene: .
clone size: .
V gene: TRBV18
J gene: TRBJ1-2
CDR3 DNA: TGTGCCAGCTCACCAATGCAGACCACTTCTACTTTAACTATGGCTCTTTACACCTTC
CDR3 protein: CASSPMQTTSTLTMALYTF

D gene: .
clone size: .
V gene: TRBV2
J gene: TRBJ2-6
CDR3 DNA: TGTGCCAGCAGTACCCTTGACTCTGGGGCCAACGTCCTGACTTTC
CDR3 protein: CASSTLDSGANVLTF

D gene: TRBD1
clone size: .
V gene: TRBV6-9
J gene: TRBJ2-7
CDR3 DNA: TGTGCCATTTCCCAAGGACAGGGGCGGGAGTACGAGCAGTACTTC
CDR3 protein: CAISQGQGREYEQYF

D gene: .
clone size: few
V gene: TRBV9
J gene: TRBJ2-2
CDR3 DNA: TGTGCCAGCAGGGGTCCGAACACCGGGGAGCTGTTTTTT
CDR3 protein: CASRGPNTGELFF

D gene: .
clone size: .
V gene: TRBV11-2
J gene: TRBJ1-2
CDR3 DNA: TGTGCCAGCAGACCGGGACCCTCTAACTATGGCTACACCTTC
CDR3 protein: CASRPGPSNYGYTF

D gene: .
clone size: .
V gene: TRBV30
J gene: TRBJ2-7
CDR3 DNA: TGTGCCTGGAGTGCGGGACTCTACGAGCAGTACTTC
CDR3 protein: CAWSAGLYEQYF

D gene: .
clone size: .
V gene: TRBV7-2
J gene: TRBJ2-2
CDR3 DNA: TGTGCCAGCAGCCCCCGCCCCACCGGGGAGCTGTTTTTT
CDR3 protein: CASSPRPTGELFF

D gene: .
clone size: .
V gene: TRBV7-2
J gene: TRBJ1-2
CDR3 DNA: TGTGCCAGCAGCGGGGGGGACGGATTCTATGGCTACACCTTC
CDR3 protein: CASSGGDGFYGYTF

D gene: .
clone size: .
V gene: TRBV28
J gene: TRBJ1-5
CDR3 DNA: TGTGCCAGCAAAGCCTCCGGGACTGGGAATCAGCCCCAGCATTTT
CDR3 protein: CASKASGTGNQPQHF

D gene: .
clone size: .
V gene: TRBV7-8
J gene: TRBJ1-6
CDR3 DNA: TGTGCCAGCACCCGAGGACAGAGCTATAATTCACCCCTCCACTTT
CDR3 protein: CASTRGQSYNSPLHF